This T cell receptor (beta chain) came from a study of T-cell memory formation after mild COVID-19. The sample holds a few counts of this clonotype. After 5'RACE with constant-segment primers, TCR alpha and TCR beta cDNA libraries carrying sample barcodes and UMIs were obtained. TCRdb passed the 5' RACE reads through MiXCR, listing each CDR3 protein once. This sample has some 290,000 distinct CDR3 sequences, with about 17% found just once. This CDR3 has 15 residues. CDR1 and CDR2 from the germline V gene are SGDLS and YYNGEE. Trimming removed 3 bases from V and 1 base from J; junction bases left unmatched: 5.

This TCR was recovered from a man aged 18 to 30 who had mild COVID-19 (a few samples of this study predate the infection). Cell type and time point are not known. Sequences were obtained from PBMCs or a T cell subset sorted from them (not recorded which). The chain employs TRBV9 and TRBJ1-1, with 8 nucleotides matching TRBD1. The CDR3 DNA is TGTGCCAGCAGCGCTGGGACAGGACGGAACACTGAAGCTTTCTTT. Translation: CASSAGTGRNTEAFF.